The subject of this entry is one T cell receptor beta chain. Here immunoSEQ multiplex PCR was the method, and the copy in TCRdb shows in-frame clones only, minus some. The repertoire holds about 75,000 clones, with roughly 90% as singletons. The data belong to a study of T cell changes during pregnancy in multiple sclerosis. The germline CDR1 and CDR2 sequences are MNHEY and SMNVEV (reference sequence). V was cut by 4 bases and J by 10 bases, with 17 bases left in between. The length of the CDR3 is 14 residues. The sample was peripheral blood, taken in the first trimester of pregnancy. This chain uses TRBV27 with TRBJ2-1, with D possibly matching TRBD2 (6 bases). The sequence derives from a female donor in good health, enrolled as a control in a pregnancy study. The CDR3 nucleotides are TGTGCCAGCAGTTCGGGACTGGGAGGACTGGAGCAGTTCTTC. Its translation is CASSSGLGGLEQFF.